Listed below are T cell receptor beta chains from one sample, sequenced in a study of CD4 T cells in relation to SARS-CoV-2 and coronaviruses. Antigen specificity for these receptors is unknown. Profiled with immunoSEQ multiplex PCR; TCRdb holds only in-frame clones, not every one. The sample shows 15,000 to 19,000 clones, 76% of them seen only once. Sequenced material: CD4+ T cells from PBMCs, cultured in vitro. All receptors come from a human donor in good health. CDR3s include the opening cysteine and the closing phenylalanine or tryptophan. The D gene is left open where the match is weak. Size is stated for part of the rows, as once, few or many counts, or as a class when the clone is expanded.

d_call	v_call	clone_size	j_call	cdr3_nt	cdr3_aa
-	TRBV6-5	-	TRBJ1-4	TGTGCCAGCAGTTACTCAGGAGGGGCCGGTGAAAAACTGTTTTTT	CASSYSGGAGEKLFF
TRBD1	TRBV6-2/TRBV6-3	-	TRBJ1-1	TGTGCCAGCAGTTACTCCACCGCCGGGACAGCGAACACTGAAGCTTTCTTT	CASSYSTAGTANTEAFF
-	TRBV24-1	-	TRBJ2-3	TGTGCCACCAGTGCCACCGGACCCACAGATACGCAGTATTTT	CATSATGPTDTQYF
-	TRBV18	-	TRBJ2-7	TGTGCCAGCTCACCAGATCTTTCCTACGAGCAGTACTTC	CASSPDLSYEQYF
-	TRBV28	once	TRBJ2-7	TGTGCCAGCACCCCTAGCAGGCTATCCTACGAGCAGTACTTC	CASTPSRLSYEQYF
-	TRBV3-1/TRBV3-2	-	TRBJ2-5	TGTGCCAGCAGCCTCGGCCCAGTGCAGACCCAGTACTTC	CASSLGPVQTQYF
-	TRBV4-1	-	TRBJ2-7	TGCGCCAGCAGCCAGTGGACACTCTCCTACGAGCAGTACTTC	CASSQWTLSYEQYF
TRBD2	TRBV9	-	TRBJ2-7	TGTGCCAGCAGCGCGGGGACTAGCGGGAGGGGGACCTCCTACGAGCAGTACTTC	CASSAGTSGRGTSYEQYF
-	TRBV3-1/TRBV3-2	-	TRBJ1-4	TGTGCCAGCAGCCAAAACATCGATGAAAAACTGTTTTTT	CASSQNIDEKLFF
-	TRBV6-6	-	TRBJ1-2	TGTGCCAGCAGGACTCCGTATGGCTACACCTTC	CASRTPYGYTF
TRBD2	TRBV6-5	-	TRBJ2-5	TGTGCCAGCAGTCCTAGCGGGACGGAGACCCAGTACTTC	CASSPSGTETQYF
-	TRBV28	-	TRBJ1-4	TGTGCCAGCAGTTTGGAAGCGGAAAAACTGTTTTTT	CASSLEAEKLFF
TRBD1	TRBV5-1	once	TRBJ1-1	TGCGCCAGCAGCTTGGTGACAGGGGTAGGTACTGAAGCTTTCTTT	CASSLVTGVGTEAFF
TRBD2	TRBV3-1/TRBV3-2	-	TRBJ2-7	TGTGCCAGCAGCCAAGGGGTGGGGACTAGCGTCGGCTCCTACGAGCAGTACTTC	CASSQGVGTSVGSYEQYF
-	TRBV4-2	-	TRBJ2-3	TGTGCCAGCAGCCGGGTGTCGGGAGTAGATGGGACAGATACGCAGTATTTT	CASSRVSGVDGTDTQYF
-	TRBV19	-	TRBJ1-2	TGTGCCAGTCGGGACGCAAGAGGCTACACCTTC	CASRDARGYTF
-	TRBV6-1	-	TRBJ1-4	TGTGCCAGCAGTGAAGGACCAACTAATGAAAAACTGTTTTTT	CASSEGPTNEKLFF
-	TRBV6-2/TRBV6-3	-	TRBJ2-7	TGTGCCAGCAGCAACCCCCTACCGTACGAGCAGTACTTC	CASSNPLPYEQYF
TRBD1	TRBV9	-	TRBJ1-4	TGTGCCAGCAGCGGGTTTGGGTTAGGGGGCCAGCACGAAAAACTGTTTTTT	CASSGFGLGGQHEKLFF
TRBD1	TRBV24-1	-	TRBJ2-7	TGTGCCACCAGTGACAAAGACAGGGACGAGCAGTACTTC	CATSDKDRDEQYF
-	TRBV2	-	TRBJ2-7	TGTGCCAGCACCCTGGAGGGCTACGAGCAGTACTTC	CASTLEGYEQYF
-	TRBV15	-	TRBJ1-2	TGTGCCACCAGTCTCCGTGGGGCCCGCACCGGCTACACCTTC	CATSLRGARTGYTF
-	TRBV30	-	TRBJ1-5	TGTGCCTGGAGCCCCTTGAACGGGAATCAGCCCCAGCATTTT	CAWSPLNGNQPQHF
-	TRBV20-1	-	TRBJ2-5	TGCAGTGCTAGGAGGACTGTCCCGGAGTACTTC	CSARRTVPEYF
TRBD1	TRBV29-1	-	TRBJ2-6	TGCAGCGTTCTCGACAGGGTCCCCTCTGGGGCCAACGTCCTGACTTTC	CSVLDRVPSGANVLTF
TRBD1	TRBV19	-	TRBJ2-7	TGTGCCAGTAAAGGGGTGGCAGGGGGCGAATACGAGCAGTACTTC	CASKGVAGGEYEQYF
TRBD1	TRBV6-5	-	TRBJ2-3	TGTGCCAGCAGATTGGGACAGGGGTTCACAGATACGCAGTATTTT	CASRLGQGFTDTQYF
-	TRBV10-3	-	TRBJ1-4	TGTGCCATCAGTGACGGGTATAATGAAAAACTGTTTTTT	CAISDGYNEKLFF
-	TRBV6-5	-	TRBJ2-3	TGTGCCAGCAGGTTAGACAGCTACACAGATACGCAGTATTTT	CASRLDSYTDTQYF
-	TRBV18	-	TRBJ1-2	TGTGCCAGCTCACTGGGGCTTACAGTTGGAAATGGCTACACCTTC	CASSLGLTVGNGYTF
-	TRBV29-1	-	TRBJ1-1	TGCAGCGTTGATGAGGGGACGAACACTGAAGCTTTCTTT	CSVDEGTNTEAFF
-	TRBV28	-	TRBJ1-2	TGTGCCACCGCGGGCGGAAATAGTGGGACCTTC	CATAGGNSGTF
-	TRBV5-1	-	TRBJ2-1	TGCGCCAGCAGCTTTATTACGGGGAATGAGCAGTTCTTC	CASSFITGNEQFF
TRBD2	TRBV28	-	TRBJ2-2	TGTGCCAGCAGTTTAGAAGCGGGATACACCGGGGAGCTGTTTTTT	CASSLEAGYTGELFF
TRBD2	TRBV9	-	TRBJ2-5	TGTGCCAGCAGCGTAGCCCTAGCGGGATCTCAGGAGACCCAGTACTTC	CASSVALAGSQETQYF
-	TRBV3-1/TRBV3-2	once	TRBJ1-1	TGTGCCAGCAGCCAGGGGAGTTCCAACACTGAAGCTTTCTTT	CASSQGSSNTEAFF
-	TRBV6-1	-	TRBJ1-1	TGTGCCAGCAGTGAAAGGGTGGACCCGGCTTTCTTT	CASSERVDPAFF